This is a list of T cell receptor beta chains from one sample in a study of blood T cell repertoires in COVID-19. TCRdb's copy holds only in-frame clones and misses some; the assay was immunoSEQ multiplex PCR. Of about 130,000 clones listed, 70% to 80% are singletons. Sequenced: peripheral blood. These receptors were collected from a human donor in a cohort sampled during active COVID-19. Both conserved end residues are part of each CDR3. The D gene is left open where the match is weak. A row's size may be missing; if present it is once, few, many or a size class.

CDR3nt: TGTGCCAGCAGTTACTCGCCCGCGGGGAGCACTGAAGCTTTCTTT; CDR3aa: CASSYSPAGSTEAFF; v_gene: TRBV6-5; j_gene: TRBJ1-1; abundance: NA; d_gene: NA
CDR3nt: TGTGCCAGCAGCTTGGTCTTTACGAGCGGGGGGAGCACAGATACGCAGTATTTT; CDR3aa: CASSLVFTSGGSTDTQYF; v_gene: TRBV5-5; j_gene: TRBJ2-3; abundance: NA; d_gene: TRBD2
CDR3nt: TGTGCCAGCAGCTCCCCTAGCGGGGGGACCGGGGAGCTGTTTTTT; CDR3aa: CASSSPSGGTGELFF; v_gene: TRBV6-6; j_gene: TRBJ2-2; abundance: NA; d_gene: TRBD2
CDR3nt: TGTGCCAGCAGCCAAGTCGGGGGGAATCAGCCCCAGCATTTT; CDR3aa: CASSQVGGNQPQHF; v_gene: TRBV14; j_gene: TRBJ1-5; abundance: NA; d_gene: NA
CDR3nt: TGCGCCAGCAGCTCGGCACAGGGCTGGGGCTACACCTTC; CDR3aa: CASSSAQGWGYTF; v_gene: TRBV5-1; j_gene: TRBJ1-2; abundance: NA; d_gene: NA
CDR3nt: TGTGCCAGCATTGGAGGACTCTCCTACGAGCAGTACTTC; CDR3aa: CASIGGLSYEQYF; v_gene: TRBV2; j_gene: TRBJ2-7; abundance: NA; d_gene: NA
CDR3nt: TGTGCCAGCAGTGAAGGAGGACAGAGACGACAGCCCCAGCATTTT; CDR3aa: CASSEGGQRRQPQHF; v_gene: TRBV2; j_gene: TRBJ1-5; abundance: NA; d_gene: NA
CDR3nt: TGTGCCAGCAGCTTGGCAGGGGACGAGCAGTACTTC; CDR3aa: CASSLAGDEQYF; v_gene: TRBV5-4; j_gene: TRBJ2-7; abundance: NA; d_gene: NA
CDR3nt: TGTGCCAGCAGCCGCGGGGGGATCACAGATACGCAGTATTTT; CDR3aa: CASSRGGITDTQYF; v_gene: TRBV7-3; j_gene: TRBJ2-3; abundance: NA; d_gene: TRBD2
CDR3nt: TGTGCCAGCAGTAACGACATGACCTATGGCTACACCTTC; CDR3aa: CASSNDMTYGYTF; v_gene: TRBV25-1; j_gene: TRBJ1-2; abundance: NA; d_gene: NA
CDR3nt: TGTGCCAGTAGTATTTCAATGCAGGGCCATCAGCCCCAGCATTTT; CDR3aa: CASSISMQGHQPQHF; v_gene: TRBV19; j_gene: TRBJ1-5; abundance: NA; d_gene: NA
CDR3nt: TGCGCCAGCAGGTTCAACGGGCGGGACCTCAATGAGCAGTTCTTC; CDR3aa: CASRFNGRDLNEQFF; v_gene: TRBV4-1; j_gene: TRBJ2-1; abundance: NA; d_gene: NA
CDR3nt: TGTGCCAGTAGTATAGCGGGGGGGCAATATGAAGATACGCAGTATTTT; CDR3aa: CASSIAGGQYEDTQYF; v_gene: TRBV19; j_gene: TRBJ2-3; abundance: NA; d_gene: TRBD2
CDR3nt: TGTGCCAGCAGCCAAGAAGCTGGCGGCCGGGCAGGGGAGCAGTTCTTC; CDR3aa: CASSQEAGGRAGEQFF; v_gene: TRBV3-1/TRBV3-2; j_gene: TRBJ2-1; abundance: NA; d_gene: NA
CDR3nt: TGCGCCAGCAGTGAGCTTGACAGGGGTTTGTACTTC; CDR3aa: CASSELDRGLYF; v_gene: TRBV10-1; j_gene: TRBJ2-7; abundance: NA; d_gene: TRBD1
CDR3nt: TGCGCCAGCAGCTTACAGGGGTTAGAGACCCAGTACTTC; CDR3aa: CASSLQGLETQYF; v_gene: TRBV5-1; j_gene: TRBJ2-5; abundance: NA; d_gene: TRBD1
CDR3nt: TGCAGTGCTAATGAGGCAGTCCATGAAAAACTGTTTTTT; CDR3aa: CSANEAVHEKLFF; v_gene: TRBV20-1; j_gene: TRBJ1-4; abundance: NA; d_gene: NA
CDR3nt: TGTGCCAGCAGTATGAGTTACTCTGGGGCCAACGTCCTGACTTTC; CDR3aa: CASSMSYSGANVLTF; v_gene: TRBV6-5; j_gene: TRBJ2-6; abundance: few; d_gene: NA
CDR3nt: TGTGCCAGCAGTCCCCGGGCAGGGCAGTCCTACGAGCAGTACTTC; CDR3aa: CASSPRAGQSYEQYF; v_gene: TRBV6-5; j_gene: TRBJ2-7; abundance: NA; d_gene: NA
CDR3nt: TGTGCCAGCAGTGAATTCAGCAGGGCGGTTGAAAAACTGTTTTTT; CDR3aa: CASSEFSRAVEKLFF; v_gene: TRBV6-1; j_gene: TRBJ1-4; abundance: few; d_gene: NA
CDR3nt: TGCAGTGCTAGTCGGGGGGAAGGCCTTCAGCCCCAGCATTTT; CDR3aa: CSASRGEGLQPQHF; v_gene: TRBV20-1; j_gene: TRBJ1-5; abundance: few; d_gene: NA
CDR3nt: TGCGCCAGCAGCTTGGGGACTAGCGGGGGAGCAGATACGCAGTATTTT; CDR3aa: CASSLGTSGGADTQYF; v_gene: TRBV5-1; j_gene: TRBJ2-3; abundance: NA; d_gene: TRBD2
CDR3nt: TGTGCCAGCAGCTGGGGACTAGCGGGGCGCGAGCAGTACTTC; CDR3aa: CASSWGLAGREQYF; v_gene: TRBV13; j_gene: TRBJ2-7; abundance: NA; d_gene: TRBD2
CDR3nt: TGTGCCAGCAGCGTAGGACTAGCGGGGGGGCTAAGGGACACCGGGGAGCTGTTTTTT; CDR3aa: CASSVGLAGGLRDTGELFF; v_gene: TRBV9; j_gene: TRBJ2-2; abundance: NA; d_gene: TRBD2
CDR3nt: TGTGCCAGCAGCCAAACCCTTCTGGGGCTAGCGGATTCCTACGAGCAGTACTTC; CDR3aa: CASSQTLLGLADSYEQYF; v_gene: TRBV3-1/TRBV3-2; j_gene: TRBJ2-7; abundance: NA; d_gene: TRBD2
CDR3nt: TGTGCCAGTAGGACCCTTAAGAGCGGGACCCCGGGCTACACCTTC; CDR3aa: CASRTLKSGTPGYTF; v_gene: TRBV19; j_gene: TRBJ1-2; abundance: NA; d_gene: NA
CDR3nt: TGTGCCAGCAGTCGGGACTCTGGCAGTTCACCCCTCCACTTT; CDR3aa: CASSRDSGSSPLHF; v_gene: TRBV5-4; j_gene: TRBJ1-6; abundance: few; d_gene: NA
CDR3nt: TGTGCCAGCAGCTTAGGTTCAGGCCCGTACACAGATACGCAGTATTTT; CDR3aa: CASSLGSGPYTDTQYF; v_gene: TRBV7-2; j_gene: TRBJ2-3; abundance: NA; d_gene: NA
CDR3nt: TGTGCCAGCAGCGACTTACTAGCGGGGGGTAAAATGAACGAGCAGTACTTC; CDR3aa: CASSDLLAGGKMNEQYF; v_gene: TRBV3-1/TRBV3-2; j_gene: TRBJ2-7; abundance: NA; d_gene: TRBD2
CDR3nt: TGTGCCAGCAGTCCCCGGGCAGGGGGCTATGGCTACACCTTC; CDR3aa: CASSPRAGGYGYTF; v_gene: TRBV27; j_gene: TRBJ1-2; abundance: few; d_gene: TRBD1
CDR3nt: TGTGCCAGCAGCGAGGACAGGGAAATTGAAAAACTGTTTTTT; CDR3aa: CASSEDREIEKLFF; v_gene: TRBV7-9; j_gene: TRBJ1-4; abundance: few; d_gene: TRBD1
CDR3nt: TGTGCCAGCAGCCTAAGGGGACAGGCGAGCAATCAGCCCCAGCATTTT; CDR3aa: CASSLRGQASNQPQHF; v_gene: TRBV16; j_gene: TRBJ1-5; abundance: NA; d_gene: TRBD1
CDR3nt: TGTGCCAGCAGCTTATCCTTGGTGATGGCGGGGGGGCTAAATCAAGCCAAAAACATTCAGTACTTC; CDR3aa: CASSLSLVMAGGLNQAKNIQYF; v_gene: TRBV7-3; j_gene: TRBJ2-4; abundance: NA; d_gene: TRBD2
CDR3nt: TGTGCCAGCAGTCCATCAGGACTAGATCAGTACTTC; CDR3aa: CASSPSGLDQYF; v_gene: TRBV7-9; j_gene: TRBJ2-5; abundance: NA; d_gene: TRBD2
CDR3nt: TGTGCCAGCAGCCTCACGGGCACAGATACGCAGTATTTT; CDR3aa: CASSLTGTDTQYF; v_gene: TRBV3-1/TRBV3-2; j_gene: TRBJ2-3; abundance: many; d_gene: NA
CDR3nt: TGTGCCAGTAGTAACGGGGTTAGTTCCTACGAGCAGTACTTC; CDR3aa: CASSNGVSSYEQYF; v_gene: TRBV19; j_gene: TRBJ2-7; abundance: NA; d_gene: NA
CDR3nt: TGTGCCATCAGTGAGCTTGGGCCGAGGGACGAGCAGTACTTC; CDR3aa: CAISELGPRDEQYF; v_gene: TRBV10-3; j_gene: TRBJ2-7; abundance: NA; d_gene: NA
CDR3nt: TGTGCCAGCAGATACAGGGCCATGAACACTGAAGCTTTCTTT; CDR3aa: CASRYRAMNTEAFF; v_gene: TRBV2; j_gene: TRBJ1-1; abundance: NA; d_gene: NA
CDR3nt: TGCGCCAGCAGCTTGGCGGGGGGGCAAGAGACCCAGTACTTC; CDR3aa: CASSLAGGQETQYF; v_gene: TRBV5-1; j_gene: TRBJ2-5; abundance: NA; d_gene: TRBD2
CDR3nt: TGTGCCAGCAGTTCCCGACTAGTAACGAATGAGCAGTTCTTC; CDR3aa: CASSSRLVTNEQFF; v_gene: TRBV28; j_gene: TRBJ2-1; abundance: NA; d_gene: NA
CDR3nt: TGTGCCACCAAGACAGGGGTAGGCTACACCTTC; CDR3aa: CATKTGVGYTF; v_gene: TRBV6-5; j_gene: TRBJ1-2; abundance: NA; d_gene: TRBD1
CDR3nt: TGTGCCAGCAGCTTTACAAATGGAAACACCATATATTTT; CDR3aa: CASSFTNGNTIYF; v_gene: TRBV11-3; j_gene: TRBJ1-3; abundance: few; d_gene: NA
CDR3nt: TGTGCCAGCAGCCCCGGGGGTAACACAGATACGCAGTATTTT; CDR3aa: CASSPGGNTDTQYF; v_gene: TRBV7-3; j_gene: TRBJ2-3; abundance: NA; d_gene: NA
CDR3nt: TGTGCCAGCAGCCAAGTTGAGATAGACTACGAGCAGTACTTC; CDR3aa: CASSQVEIDYEQYF; v_gene: TRBV3-1/TRBV3-2; j_gene: TRBJ2-7; abundance: NA; d_gene: NA
CDR3nt: TGTGCCAGCAGCTTTCCGGGACCCGGGGGGGAAAACATTCAGTACTTC; CDR3aa: CASSFPGPGGENIQYF; v_gene: TRBV5-4; j_gene: TRBJ2-4; abundance: NA; d_gene: TRBD2
CDR3nt: TGTGCCATCAGCCCCAGGGGTGACCCTGAAGCTTTCTTT; CDR3aa: CAISPRGDPEAFF; v_gene: TRBV10-3; j_gene: TRBJ1-1; abundance: NA; d_gene: NA